Listed here are 13 T cell receptor beta chains from one sample, sequenced in a study of blood T cells in healthy people across ages. The authors ran a second PCR of about 6 to 11 cycles using a sample-barcoded 5' primer and a J-beta primer mix. TCRdb fed the 5' RACE reads into MiXCR, producing one record per CDR3 protein. The sample yields 1 million to 1.2 million distinct CDR3 sequences, around two fifths seen once. Sequenced input: blood. These receptors all come from a man aged 18 to 35 in good health.

The sample holds a few counts of this clonotype. Here the CDR3 reads CASSQAPGENYGYTF. The DNA for the CDR3 is TGTGCCAGCAGCCAGGCCCCCGGGGAAAACTATGGCTACACCTTC. The chain is built from TRBV4-2 and TRBJ1-2, with D uncertain. V was pared by 3 bases and J by 2 bases, with 13 bases between. CDR3 length equals 15 residues. Per germline, CDR1 LGHNA and CDR2 YNFKEQ.

The V and J genes are TRBV7-2 and TRBJ2-5; tentatively, D is TRBD2 (5 bases). V lost 6 bases and J 2 bases, leaving 13 bases between the germline ends. Germline V gives CDR1 SGHTA, CDR2 FQGNSA. The CDR3 length is 14 residues. The CDR3 nucleotides read TGTGCCAGCAGTTTAAGCGGCAGACAAGAGACCCAGTACTTC. Protein product: CASSLSGRQETQYF.

This rearrangement joins TRBV20-1 to TRBJ2-2, with TRBD1 matching over 12 bases. The CDR3 covers 16 residues. CDR1 and CDR2 (germline): DFQATT, SNEGSKA (reference sequence). V lost 6 bases, J lost 5 bases, and 10 bases stayed unmatched. CDR3 amino acids: CSAKGGQGASTGELFF. CDR3 nucleotide sequence: TGCAGTGCAAAGGGGGGACAGGGGGCGTCAACCGGGGAGCTGTTTTTT.

V is TRBV7-9 and J is TRBJ1-1; D is undetermined. V shed 6 bases and J shed 7 bases, with 9 bases lying between them. CDR3 length equals 11 residues. The germline V gene encodes CDR1 SEHNR and CDR2 FQNEAQ (reference sequence). CDR3 in DNA: TGTGCCAGCAGGGTAGACGGTGAAGCTTTCTTT. This encodes CASRVDGEAFF.

This clonotype was seen many times. V is TRBV3-1 and J is TRBJ2-3; tentatively, D is TRBD2 (5 bases). CDR1 and CDR2 (germline): LGHDT, YNNKEL (reference sequence). V gave up 5 bases and J gave up 0 bases, with 9 bases separating them. CDR3 length: 14 amino acids. Written as DNA, the CDR3 is TGTGCCAGCAGCAACGGACTTAGCACAGATACGCAGTATTTT. Its translation is CASSNGLSTDTQYF.

This clonotype showed up just a few times. The chain combines TRBV7-2 with TRBJ1-5; perhaps TRBD1 as D (6 bases). The CDR3 is 14 residues long. Trimming cost V 1 base and J 5 bases, with 9 bases left between them. CDR1 and CDR2 (germline): SGHTA, FQGNSA. CDR3 sequence reads: CASSLGDIDQPQHF. The CDR3 DNA reads as TGTGCCAGCAGCTTAGGGGACATAGATCAGCCCCAGCATTTT.

The chain is built from TRBV4-2 and TRBJ1-5, with D possibly TRBD1 on 6 matching bases. The ends were cut back, 2 bases at V and 7 bases at J, with 15 bases in the middle. In germline, CDR1 is LGHNA, CDR2 YNFKEQ. CDR3 length: 15 amino acids. The CDR3, as DNA: TGTGCCAGCAGCCAACTACAGGGAGGGAAACAGCCCCAGCATTTT. The encoded protein is CASSQLQGGKQPQHF.

On this clonotype itself: A read error may account for a junction end that differs from germline. This CDR3 is CASSLVAPSRNQLQHF. CDR3 in DNA: TGTGCCAGCAGTTTAGTGGCCCCCAGTCGGAATCAGCTCCAGCATTTT. The chain uses TRBV6-2 or TRBV6-3 and TRBJ1-5; D call uncertain. The CDR3 runs to 16 residues. Germline CDR1 and CDR2: MNHEY and SVGEGT.

V gene TRBV20-1 combines with J gene TRBJ2-3; D is perhaps TRBD2 (6 bases). There are 14 residues in the CDR3. Germline V gene sequence: CDR1 DFQATT, CDR2 SNEGSKA (reference sequence). Deletions cut 0 bases from V and 3 bases from J, with 10 bases between. CDR3 DNA sequence: TGCAGTGCTAGAGAACTAGCTAGTACAGATACGCAGTATTTT. This codes for CSARELASTDTQYF.

This clonotype was observed a handful of times. The chain uses TRBV4-3 and TRBJ1-3; D is perhaps TRBD1 (5 bases). V was trimmed by 0 bases and J by 5 bases, leaving 11 bases between them. This CDR3 region has 15 residues. The V gene's germline CDR1 is LGHNA and CDR2 YSLEER. In nucleotides, the CDR3 is TGCGCCAGCAGCCAAGATAGCGACAGCCGAAACACCATATATTTT. Amino acids: CASSQDSDSRNTIYF.

This clonotype has a handful of counts. The V call is TRBV29-1, the J call TRBJ2-3; the D is unclear. This CDR3 contains 12 residues. Germline V CDR1 and CDR2: SQVTM, ANQGSEA. V lost 4 bases to trimming and J lost 0 bases, with 5 bases between them. The CDR3 DNA reads as TGCAGCGTTGGGAAAAGCACAGATACGCAGTATTTT. As protein: CSVGKSTDTQYF.

V usage is TRBV4-3 and J usage is TRBJ1-1; 11 bases map to TRBD1. The CDR3 loop spans 13 amino acids. CDR1 and CDR2 (germline): LGHNA, YSLEER. V dropped 8 bases and J dropped 3; count of bases not matched to a gene: 2. The CDR3 is CASGTGGYTEAFF. The CDR3 DNA reads TGCGCCAGCGGGACAGGGGGATACACTGAAGCTTTCTTT.

The rearrangement uses TRBV6-2 or TRBV6-3 and TRBJ1-4; no reliable D call. CDR1 and CDR2 (germline): MNHEY, SVGEGT. The CDR3 is 15 amino acids. The V and J ends lost 4 bases and 5 bases respectively, with 14 bases between them. CDR3 DNA: TGTGCCAGCAGTTCGGTCTACGGCGGGAATGAAAAACTGTTTTTT. This encodes CASSSVYGGNEKLFF.